This entry features one T cell receptor beta chain sequence. The antigen is not known. The CDR3 covers 11 residues. Germline-derived CDR1 and CDR2 are LNHDA and SQIVND (reference sequence). V was cut by 4 bases and J by 6 bases, with 5 bases left in between. These data come from a study of follicular helper T cells after annual influenza vaccination. Measured with immunoSEQ multiplex PCR; TCRdb has only the in-frame clones, and not every one. The table lists about 27,000 clones, roughly 80% of them singletons. Notes on the study in general: Day 7 ICOS+CD38+ clones were most often found later in ICOS-CD38- cTfh cells.

The time point here: 2014-2015 season, pre-vaccination. Before and after seasonal inactivated influenza vaccination, adults gave blood for sorting CD4 subsets for sequencing. Donors were community-dwelling with no influenza vaccine in the prior 6 months. The genes are TRBV19 and TRBJ2-3; D unclear. Sequencing used CXCR5+ CD38- circulating T follicular helper cells from blood, obtained on the day of influenza vaccination. The subset was: circulating Tfh, non-naive CD4+CXCR5+PD-1+ (ICOS+CD38+ or ICOS-CD38-). This TCR was sampled from an adult who received the influenza vaccine. The CDR3 sequence: CASSNYDTQYF. CDR3 in DNA: TGTGCCAGTAGTAACTACGATACGCAGTATTTT.